What follows are 3 T cell receptor beta chains derived from one specimen sequenced in a study of Ad26.COV2.S vaccination and SARS-CoV-2 variants. Data came from immunoSEQ multiplex PCR; TCRdb stores just in-frame clones and leaves some out. The table records 400,000 to 450,000 clones, about 90% of them present only once. Treatment indicated: some 20 received Ad26.COV2.S at low or high dose, single or two shots; about 5 received placebo; per-sample allocation not given. Samples analyzed were those drawn on day 63 after the first vaccine or placebo injection. Here the sequenced sample was peripheral blood, taken in a trial of Ad26.COV2.S vaccine versus placebo. Receptors were obtained from a person aged 18-65 years who received the Ad26.COV2.S COVID-19 vaccine or a placebo.

The CDR3 loop is CASSRTGIGRDTEAFF. CDR3 DNA: TGTGCCAGCAGCCGGACCGGTATAGGAAGGGACACTGAAGCTTTCTTT. The chain has TRBV7-6 and TRBJ1-1; D is ambiguous. The V gene's germline CDR1 is SGHVS and CDR2 FNYEAQ. The CDR3 loop spans 16 amino acids. V lost 5 bases and J lost 3, with 19 bases in between.

This chain uses TRBV9 with TRBJ1-6; D is undetermined. Looked up from germline, CDR1 is SGDLS and CDR2 is YYNGEE. V lost 0 bases and J lost 1, with 2 bases in between. CDR3 size: 14 residues. The CDR3 sequence is CASSVVSYNSPLHF. As DNA, the CDR3 is TGTGCCAGCAGCGTAGTTTCCTATAATTCACCCCTCCACTTT.

The CDR3 region is CASTPGTRVGETQYF. CDR3 coding DNA: TGTGCCAGCACCCCCGGGACTAGGGTTGGGGAGACCCAGTACTTC. V and J are TRBV7-9 and TRBJ2-5; 8 nucleotides match TRBD2. Germline V gene sequence: CDR1 SEHNR, CDR2 FQNEAQ (reference sequence). J gave up 5 bases and V 7 bases, and 12 bases lay outside the gene matches. This CDR3 has 15 amino acids.